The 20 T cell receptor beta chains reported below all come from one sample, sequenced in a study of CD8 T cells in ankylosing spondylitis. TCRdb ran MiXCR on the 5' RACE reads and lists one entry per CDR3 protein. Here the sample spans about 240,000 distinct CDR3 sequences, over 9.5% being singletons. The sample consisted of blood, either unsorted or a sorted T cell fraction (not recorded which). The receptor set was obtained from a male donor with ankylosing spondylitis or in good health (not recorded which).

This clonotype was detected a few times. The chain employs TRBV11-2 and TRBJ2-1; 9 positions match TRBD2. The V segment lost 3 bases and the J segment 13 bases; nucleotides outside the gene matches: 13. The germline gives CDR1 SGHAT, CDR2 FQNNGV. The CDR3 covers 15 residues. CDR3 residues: CASSFGPITSGSQFF. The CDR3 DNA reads TGTGCCAGCAGCTTTGGACCCATTACTAGCGGGTCACAGTTCTTC.

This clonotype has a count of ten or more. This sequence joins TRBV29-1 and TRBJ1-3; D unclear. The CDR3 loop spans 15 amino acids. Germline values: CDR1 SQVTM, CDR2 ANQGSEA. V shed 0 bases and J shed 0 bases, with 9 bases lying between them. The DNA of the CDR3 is TGCAGCGTTGAAGACCTACCTGCCTCTGGAAACACCATATATTTT. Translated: CSVEDLPASGNTIYF.

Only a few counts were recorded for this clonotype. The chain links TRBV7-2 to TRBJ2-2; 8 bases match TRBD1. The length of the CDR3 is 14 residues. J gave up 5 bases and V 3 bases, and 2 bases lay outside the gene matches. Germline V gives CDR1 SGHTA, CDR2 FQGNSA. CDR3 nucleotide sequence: TGTGCCAGCAGCTTGCACAGGGGGACCGGGGAGCTGTTTTTT. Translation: CASSLHRGTGELFF.

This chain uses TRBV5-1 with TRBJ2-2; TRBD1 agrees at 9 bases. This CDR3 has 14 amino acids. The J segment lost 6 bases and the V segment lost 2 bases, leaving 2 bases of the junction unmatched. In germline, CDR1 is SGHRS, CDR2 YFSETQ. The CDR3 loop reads CASSLQGAPGELFF. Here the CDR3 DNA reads TGCGCCAGCAGCTTACAGGGGGCCCCCGGGGAGCTGTTTTTT.

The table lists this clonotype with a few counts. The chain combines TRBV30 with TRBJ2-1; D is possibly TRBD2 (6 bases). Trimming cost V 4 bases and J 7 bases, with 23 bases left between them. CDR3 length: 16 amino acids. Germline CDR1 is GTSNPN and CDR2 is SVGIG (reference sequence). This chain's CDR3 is CAWIGGVGGQGNEQFF. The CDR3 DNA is TGTGCCTGGATCGGGGGTGTGGGAGGCCAAGGTAATGAGCAGTTCTTC. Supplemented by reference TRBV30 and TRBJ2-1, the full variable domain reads SQTIHQWPATLVQPVGSPLSLECTVEGTSNPNLYWYRQAAGRGLQLLFYSVGIGQISSEVPQNLSASRPQDRQFILSSKKLLLSDSGFYLCAWIGGVGGQGNEQFFGPGTRLTVL.

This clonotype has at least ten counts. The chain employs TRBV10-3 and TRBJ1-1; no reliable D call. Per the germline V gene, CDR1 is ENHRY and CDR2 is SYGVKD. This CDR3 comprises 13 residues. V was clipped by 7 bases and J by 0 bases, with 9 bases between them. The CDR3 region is CAIKVALNTEAFF. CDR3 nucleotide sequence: TGTGCCATCAAGGTAGCGCTGAACACTGAAGCTTTCTTT.

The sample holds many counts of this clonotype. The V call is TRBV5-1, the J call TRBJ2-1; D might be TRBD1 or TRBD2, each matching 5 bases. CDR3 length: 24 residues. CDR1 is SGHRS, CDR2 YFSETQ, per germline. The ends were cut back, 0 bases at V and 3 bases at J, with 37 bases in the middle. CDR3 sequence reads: CASSLDLVADWGCPWGPCYNEQFF. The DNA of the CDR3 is TGCGCCAGCAGCTTGGATTTAGTTGCTGACTGGGGGTGCCCTTGGGGCCCCTGCTACAATGAGCAGTTCTTC.

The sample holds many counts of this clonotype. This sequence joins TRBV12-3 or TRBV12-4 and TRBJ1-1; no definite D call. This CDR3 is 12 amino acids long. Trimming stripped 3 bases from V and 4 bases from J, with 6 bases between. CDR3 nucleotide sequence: TGTGCCAGCAGTTTTGTGAGCACTGAAGCTTTCTTT. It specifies CASSFVSTEAFF.

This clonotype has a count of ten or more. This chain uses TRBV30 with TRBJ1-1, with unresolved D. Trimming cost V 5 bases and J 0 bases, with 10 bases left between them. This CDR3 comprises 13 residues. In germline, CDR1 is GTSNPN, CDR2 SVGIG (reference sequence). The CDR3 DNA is TGTGCCTGGGCTCAGGAGATGAACACTGAAGCTTTCTTT. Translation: CAWAQEMNTEAFF.

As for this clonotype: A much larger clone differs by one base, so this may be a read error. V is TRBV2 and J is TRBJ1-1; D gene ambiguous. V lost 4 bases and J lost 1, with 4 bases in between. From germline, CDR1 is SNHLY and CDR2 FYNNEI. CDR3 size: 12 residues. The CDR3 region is CASSVQNTEAFF. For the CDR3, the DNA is TGTGCCAGCAGTGTACAGAACACTGAAGCTTTCTTT.

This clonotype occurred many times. CDR3 sequence reads: CASRNSYNEQFF. The CDR3 DNA sequence: TGTGCCAGCAGGAATAGTTACAATGAGCAGTTCTTC. The rearrangement joins TRBV2 to TRBJ2-1, with D unresolved. The V gene lost 6 bases and the J gene lost 4 bases, with 7 bases spanning the gap. This CDR3 contains 12 residues. The germline V gene has CDR1 SNHLY and CDR2 FYNNEI.

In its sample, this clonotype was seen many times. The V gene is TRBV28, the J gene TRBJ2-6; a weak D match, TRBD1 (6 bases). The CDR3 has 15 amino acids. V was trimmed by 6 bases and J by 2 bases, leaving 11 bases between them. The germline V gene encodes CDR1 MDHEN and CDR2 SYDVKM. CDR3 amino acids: CASSSGQPGANVLTF. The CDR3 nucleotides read TGTGCCAGCAGCTCGGGACAACCTGGGGCCAACGTCCTGACTTTC. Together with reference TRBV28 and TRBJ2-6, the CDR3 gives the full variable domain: DVKVTQSSRYLVKRTGEKVFLECVQDMDHENMFWYRQDPGLGLRLIYFSYDVKMKEKGDIPEGYSVSREKKERFSLILESASTNQTSMYLCASSSGQPGANVLTFGAGSRLTVL.

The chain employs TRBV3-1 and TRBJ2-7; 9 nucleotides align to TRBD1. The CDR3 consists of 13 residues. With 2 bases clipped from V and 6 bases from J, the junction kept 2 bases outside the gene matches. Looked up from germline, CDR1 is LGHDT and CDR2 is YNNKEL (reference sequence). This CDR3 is CASSQTGGAEQYF. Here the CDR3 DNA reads TGTGCCAGCAGCCAAACAGGGGGCGCCGAGCAGTACTTC.

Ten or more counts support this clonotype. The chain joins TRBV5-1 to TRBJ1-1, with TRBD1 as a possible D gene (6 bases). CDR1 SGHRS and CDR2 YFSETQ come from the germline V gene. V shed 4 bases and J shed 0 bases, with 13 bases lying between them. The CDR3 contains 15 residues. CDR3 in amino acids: CASSHGQIMNTEAFF. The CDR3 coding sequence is TGCGCCAGCAGCCACGGACAGATTATGAACACTGAAGCTTTCTTT. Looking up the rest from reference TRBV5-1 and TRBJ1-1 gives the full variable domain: KAGVTQTPRYLIKTRGQQVTLSCSPISGHRSVSWYQQTPGQGLQFLFEYFSETQRNKGNFPGRFSGRQFSNSRSEMNVSTLELGDSALYLCASSHGQIMNTEAFFGQGTRLTVV.

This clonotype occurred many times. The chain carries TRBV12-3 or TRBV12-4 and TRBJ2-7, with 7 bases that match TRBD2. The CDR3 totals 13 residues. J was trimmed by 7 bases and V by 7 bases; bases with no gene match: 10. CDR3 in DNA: TGTGCCAGCACCCAGGGAGGGGTTGGGGAGCAGTACTTC. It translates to CASTQGGVGEQYF.

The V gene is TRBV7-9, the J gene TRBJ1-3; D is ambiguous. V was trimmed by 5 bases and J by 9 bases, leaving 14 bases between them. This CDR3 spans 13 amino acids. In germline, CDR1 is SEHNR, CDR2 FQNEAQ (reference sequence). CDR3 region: CASSPVEFSTIYF. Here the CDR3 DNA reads TGTGCCAGCAGCCCGGTCGAGTTTTCCACCATATATTTT.

CDR3 residues: CSASRRQGVEAFF. The CDR3 nucleotides read TGCAGTGCTAGCAGACGACAGGGGGTTGAAGCTTTCTTT. This chain uses TRBV20-1 with TRBJ1-1; TRBD1 matches 9 bases. V was pared by 3 bases and J by 7 bases, with 6 bases of the junction left unmatched. The CDR3 is 13 residues long. Germline CDR1 and CDR2: DFQATT and SNEGSKA (reference sequence).

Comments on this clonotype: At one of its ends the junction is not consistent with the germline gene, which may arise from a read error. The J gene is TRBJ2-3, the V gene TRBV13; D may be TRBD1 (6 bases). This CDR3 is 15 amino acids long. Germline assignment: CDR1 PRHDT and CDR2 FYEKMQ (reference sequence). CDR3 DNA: TGTGCCGGCAGCGCTCCGGGACAAGGTCCAGATACGCAGTATTTT. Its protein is CAGSAPGQGPDTQYF. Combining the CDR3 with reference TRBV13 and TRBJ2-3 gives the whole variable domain AAGVIQSPRHLIKEKRETATLKCYPIPRHDTVYWYQQGPGQDPQFLISFYEKMQSDKGSIPDRFSAQQFSDYHSELNMSSLELGDSALYFCAGSAPGQGPDTQYFGPGTRLTVL.

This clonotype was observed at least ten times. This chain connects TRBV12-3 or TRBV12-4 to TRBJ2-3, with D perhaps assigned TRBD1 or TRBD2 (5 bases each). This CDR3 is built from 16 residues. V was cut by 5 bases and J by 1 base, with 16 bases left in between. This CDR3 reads CASSQIRDRGTDTQYF. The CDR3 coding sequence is TGTGCCAGCAGTCAAATCCGGGACCGAGGCACAGATACGCAGTATTTT.

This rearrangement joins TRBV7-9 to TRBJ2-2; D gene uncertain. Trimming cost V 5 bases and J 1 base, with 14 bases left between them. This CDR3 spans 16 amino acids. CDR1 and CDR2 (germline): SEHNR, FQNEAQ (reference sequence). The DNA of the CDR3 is TGTGCCAGCAGCCCGCTCACGTGGGGGAACACCGGGGAGCTGTTTTTT. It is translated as CASSPLTWGNTGELFF.